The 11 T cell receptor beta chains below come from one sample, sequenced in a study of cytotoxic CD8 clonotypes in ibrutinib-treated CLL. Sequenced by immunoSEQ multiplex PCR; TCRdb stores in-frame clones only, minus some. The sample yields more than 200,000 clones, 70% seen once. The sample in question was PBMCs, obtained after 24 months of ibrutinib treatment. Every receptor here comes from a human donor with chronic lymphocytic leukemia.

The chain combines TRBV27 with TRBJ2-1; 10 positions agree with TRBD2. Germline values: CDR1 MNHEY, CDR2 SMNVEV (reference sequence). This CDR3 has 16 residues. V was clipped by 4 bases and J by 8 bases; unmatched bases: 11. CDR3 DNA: TGTGCCAGCAGTTCACGCTTAGCGGGAGGTTGGGATGAGCAGTTCTTC. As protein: CASSSRLAGGWDEQFF.

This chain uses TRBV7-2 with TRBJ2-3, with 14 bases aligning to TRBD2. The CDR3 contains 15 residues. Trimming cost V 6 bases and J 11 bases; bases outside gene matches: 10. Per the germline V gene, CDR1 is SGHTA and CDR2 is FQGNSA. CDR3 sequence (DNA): TGTGCCAGCAGTTCCGGGACTAGCGGGGGACTACTGCAGTATTTT. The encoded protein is CASSSGTSGGLLQYF.

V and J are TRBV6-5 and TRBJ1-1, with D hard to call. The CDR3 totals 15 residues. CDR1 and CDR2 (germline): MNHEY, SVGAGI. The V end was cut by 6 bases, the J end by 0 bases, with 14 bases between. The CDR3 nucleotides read TGTGCCAGCAGAAAGGGCGAGTTCCTGAACACTGAAGCTTTCTTT. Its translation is CASRKGEFLNTEAFF.

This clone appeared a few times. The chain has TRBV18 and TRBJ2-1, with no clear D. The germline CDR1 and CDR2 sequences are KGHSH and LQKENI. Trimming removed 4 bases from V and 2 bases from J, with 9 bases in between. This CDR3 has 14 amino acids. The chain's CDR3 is CASSRSRAYNEQFF. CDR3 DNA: TGTGCCAGCTCACGGAGTAGGGCCTACAATGAGCAGTTCTTC.

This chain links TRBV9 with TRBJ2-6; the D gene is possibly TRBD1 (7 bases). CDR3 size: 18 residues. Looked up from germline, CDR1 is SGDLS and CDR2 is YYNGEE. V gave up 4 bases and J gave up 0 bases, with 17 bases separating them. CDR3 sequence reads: CASSFRDQGGSGANVLTF. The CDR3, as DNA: TGTGCCAGCAGCTTCCGGGACCAGGGGGGCTCTGGGGCCAACGTCCTGACTTTC.

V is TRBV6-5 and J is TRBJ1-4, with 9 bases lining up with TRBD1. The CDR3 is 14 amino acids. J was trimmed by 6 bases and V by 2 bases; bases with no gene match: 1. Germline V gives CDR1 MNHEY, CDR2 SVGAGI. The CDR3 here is CASSYGTGYEKLFF. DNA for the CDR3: TGTGCCAGCAGTTACGGGACAGGGTATGAAAAACTGTTTTTT.

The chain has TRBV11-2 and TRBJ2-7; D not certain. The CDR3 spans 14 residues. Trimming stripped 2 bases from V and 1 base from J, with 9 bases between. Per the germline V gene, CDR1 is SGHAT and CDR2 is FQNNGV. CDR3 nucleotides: TGTGCCAGCAGCTTAAATTCAAAATCCTACGAGCAGTACTTC. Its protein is CASSLNSKSYEQYF.

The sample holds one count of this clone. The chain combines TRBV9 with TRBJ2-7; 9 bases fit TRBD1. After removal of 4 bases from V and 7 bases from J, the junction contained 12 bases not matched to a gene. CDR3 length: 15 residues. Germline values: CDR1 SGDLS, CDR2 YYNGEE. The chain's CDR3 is CASSSRDREIEEQYF. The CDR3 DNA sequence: TGTGCCAGCAGCTCCCGGGACAGGGAAATTGAGGAGCAGTACTTC.

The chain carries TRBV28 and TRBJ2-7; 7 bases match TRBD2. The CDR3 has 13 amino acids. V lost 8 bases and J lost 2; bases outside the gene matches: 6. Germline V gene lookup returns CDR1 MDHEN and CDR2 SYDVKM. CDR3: CASGEREAYEQYF. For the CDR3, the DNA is TGTGCCAGCGGAGAACGGGAGGCCTACGAGCAGTACTTC.

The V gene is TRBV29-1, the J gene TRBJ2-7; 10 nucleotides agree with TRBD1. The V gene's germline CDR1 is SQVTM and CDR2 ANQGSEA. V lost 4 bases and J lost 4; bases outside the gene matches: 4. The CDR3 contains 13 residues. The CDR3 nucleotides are TGCAGCGTTGCCGGGACAGGGGTATACGAGCAGTACTTC. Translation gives CSVAGTGVYEQYF.

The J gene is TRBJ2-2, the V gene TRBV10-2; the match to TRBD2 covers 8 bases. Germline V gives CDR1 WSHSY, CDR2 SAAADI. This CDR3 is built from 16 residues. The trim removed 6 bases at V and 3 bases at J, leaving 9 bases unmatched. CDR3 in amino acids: CASRTAGGGDTGELFF. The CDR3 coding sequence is TGCGCCAGCAGGACCGCGGGGGGCGGGGACACCGGGGAGCTGTTTTTT.